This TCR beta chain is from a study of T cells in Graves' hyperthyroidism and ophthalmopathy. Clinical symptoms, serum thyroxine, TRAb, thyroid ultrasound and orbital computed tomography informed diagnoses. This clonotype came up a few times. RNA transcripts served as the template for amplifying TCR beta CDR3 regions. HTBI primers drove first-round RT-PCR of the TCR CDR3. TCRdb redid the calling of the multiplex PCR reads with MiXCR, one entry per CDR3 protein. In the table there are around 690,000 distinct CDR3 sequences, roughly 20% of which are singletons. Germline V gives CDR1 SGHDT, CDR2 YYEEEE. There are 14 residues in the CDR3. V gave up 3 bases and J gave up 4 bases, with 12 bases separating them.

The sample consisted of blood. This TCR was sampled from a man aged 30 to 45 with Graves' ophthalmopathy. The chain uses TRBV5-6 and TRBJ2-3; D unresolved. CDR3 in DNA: TGTGCCAGCAGCTCAGAATGGTCCTCAGATACGCAGTATTTT. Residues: CASSSEWSSDTQYF.